This paragraph covers one TCR beta chain sequence. This sample was taken from a study of control samples from healthy donors and cancer patients. The repertoire was sequenced with immunoSEQ multiplex PCR; TCRdb's copy has only in-frame clones and lacks some. The sample holds tens of thousands of clones, just over 90% seen once. The TCR sequence derives from a woman younger than 45 in good health. The sequenced sample was blood.

DNA of the CDR3: TGTGCCAGCAGTGACTCGAGCGGGGGGGCAGAAGATACGCAGTATTTT. Encoded protein: CASSDSSGGAEDTQYF. The chain uses TRBV6-4 and TRBJ2-3, with 10 positions matching TRBD2. Losses at the gene ends were 0 bases for V and 5 bases for J; bases not matched to a gene: 5. The germline CDR1 and CDR2 sequences are MRHNA and SNTAGT. CDR3 length: 16 residues.